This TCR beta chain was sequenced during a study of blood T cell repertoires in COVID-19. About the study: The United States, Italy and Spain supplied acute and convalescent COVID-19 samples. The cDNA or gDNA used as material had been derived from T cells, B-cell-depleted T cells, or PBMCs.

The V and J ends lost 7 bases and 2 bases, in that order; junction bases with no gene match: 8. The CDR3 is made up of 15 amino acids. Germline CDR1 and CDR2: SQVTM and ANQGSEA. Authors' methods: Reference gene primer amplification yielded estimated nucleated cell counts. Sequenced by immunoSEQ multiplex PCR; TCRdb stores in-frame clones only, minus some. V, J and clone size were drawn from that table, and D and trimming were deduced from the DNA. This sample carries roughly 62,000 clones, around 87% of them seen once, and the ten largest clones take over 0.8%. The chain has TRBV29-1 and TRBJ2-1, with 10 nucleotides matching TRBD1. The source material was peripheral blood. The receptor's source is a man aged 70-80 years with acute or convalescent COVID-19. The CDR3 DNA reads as TGCAGCGCCGAAGTGACAGGGGGCCCCTACAATGAGCAGTTCTTC. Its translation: CSAEVTGGPYNEQFF.